This TCR beta chain stems from a study of Siglec-9 on CD8 T cells in melanoma. This clone was counted a few times. Its antigen is unknown. The CDR3 covers 20 residues. V was pared by 4 bases and J by 4 bases, with 22 bases of the junction left unmatched. Germline CDR1 reads SGHVS; CDR2 reads FQNEAQ. Points from the study as a whole: An effector memory CD8+ T-cell subset seemingly accumulating in melanoma was reportedly marked and regulated by Siglec-9.

Using immunoSEQ multiplex PCR, the repertoire was profiled, and TCRdb retains in-frame clones only, with some absent. The sample yields tens of thousands of clones, 80% seen once. The clonotype originates from a human donor in good health. V and J are TRBV7-8 and TRBJ1-1, with 9 bases fitting TRBD1. Sequenced sample: Siglec-9- CD8+ T cells sorted from blood. For the CDR3, the DNA is TGTGCCAGCAGCTACAATACTCTCCGGGACAGGGTGGCTTGGAGCACTGAAGCTTTCTTT. Translated, it gives CASSYNTLRDRVAWSTEAFF.